This TCR beta chain emerged from a study of T cell responses to AZD1222 COVID-19 vaccine. Study-wide findings and caveats: In a largely white British group with more females than males, clonal diversity was possibly underestimated.

Regarding this clone: Its antigen is not identified.

Analysis merged second doses at about 4 or about 12 weeks. Method: immunoSEQ multiplex PCR; TCRdb's copy keeps in-frame clones and lacks some. Of about 150,000 clones in the sample, about 86% are singletons; the top ten hold about 4.9%. This TCR derives from an adult who received the AZD1222 COVID-19 vaccine. The sequences come from peripheral blood, collected 28 days after the second AZD1222 dose.

The CDR3: CASRQSLMGTEAFF. The CDR3 DNA reads TGTGCCAGCAGGCAGTCTCTTATGGGCACTGAAGCTTTCTTT. This rearrangement joins TRBV27 to TRBJ1-1; no reliable D call. V was shortened by 6 bases and J by 4 bases, with 15 bases between the two germline ends. This CDR3 has 14 residues. Germline CDR1 is MNHEY and CDR2 is SMNVEV (reference sequence).